The 3 T cell receptor beta chains presented below share a single source sample, sequenced in a study of T cells in Graves' hyperthyroidism and ophthalmopathy. Amplified TCR beta CDR3 regions derived from RNA transcripts. TCR CDR3 regions were first amplified by RT-PCR with HTBI primers. TCRdb reanalysed the multiplex PCR reads using MiXCR and keeps one entry per CDR3 protein. The data contain fewer than 250,000 distinct CDR3 sequences, under 20% of them singletons. The sequencing sample was made of blood. These receptors were taken from a man between 45 and 60 years old with Graves' hyperthyroidism.

At least ten counts were recorded for this clonotype. The V call is TRBV14, the J call TRBJ2-7, with TRBD2 matching 11 bases. The CDR3 has 15 amino acids. The ends lost 5 bases at V and 3 bases at J; junction bases unmatched: 6. Germline CDR1 SGHDN, CDR2 FVKESK. CDR3 sequence: CASSTSGSYLYEQYF. The CDR3 nucleotides read TGTGCCAGCAGCACTAGCGGGAGTTACCTCTACGAGCAGTACTTC.

This clonotype showed up many times. This chain uses TRBV29-1 with TRBJ2-7; D ambiguous. CDR3 size: 12 residues. CDR1 is SQVTM, CDR2 ANQGSEA, per germline. The V and J ends lost 2 bases and 4 bases respectively, with 9 bases between them. As DNA, the CDR3 is TGCAGCGTTGAAATGGGCGGTTACGAGCAGTACTTC. Its protein product is CSVEMGGYEQYF.

In its sample, this clonotype was seen many times. The chain uses TRBV28 and TRBJ2-7; 9 bases fit TRBD1. This CDR3 has 12 residues. After removal of 11 bases from V and 4 bases from J, the junction contained 6 bases not matched to a gene. From germline, CDR1 is MDHEN and CDR2 SYDVKM. The CDR3 region has the DNA TGTGCCCAGAGGACAGGGGAATACGAGCAGTACTTC. Translation: CAQRTGEYEQYF.